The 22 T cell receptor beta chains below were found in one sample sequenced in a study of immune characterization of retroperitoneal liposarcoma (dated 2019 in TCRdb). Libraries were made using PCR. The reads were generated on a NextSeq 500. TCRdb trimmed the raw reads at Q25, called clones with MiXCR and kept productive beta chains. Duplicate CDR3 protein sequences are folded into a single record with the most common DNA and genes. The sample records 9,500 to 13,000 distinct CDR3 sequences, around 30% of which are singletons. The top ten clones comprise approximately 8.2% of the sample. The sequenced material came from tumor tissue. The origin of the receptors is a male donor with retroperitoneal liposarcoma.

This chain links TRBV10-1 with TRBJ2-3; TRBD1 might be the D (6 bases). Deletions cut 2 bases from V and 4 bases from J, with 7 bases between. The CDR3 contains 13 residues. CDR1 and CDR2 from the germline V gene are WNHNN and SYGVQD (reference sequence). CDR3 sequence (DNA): TGCGCCAGCAGTGAGACAGGGCCAGATACGCAGTATTTT. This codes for CASSETGPDTQYF.

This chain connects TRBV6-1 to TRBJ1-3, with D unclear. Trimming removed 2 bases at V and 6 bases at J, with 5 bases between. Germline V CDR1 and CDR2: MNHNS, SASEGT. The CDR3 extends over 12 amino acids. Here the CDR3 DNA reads TGTGCCAGCAGTGAAAGGCCAAACACCATATATTTT. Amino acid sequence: CASSERPNTIYF.

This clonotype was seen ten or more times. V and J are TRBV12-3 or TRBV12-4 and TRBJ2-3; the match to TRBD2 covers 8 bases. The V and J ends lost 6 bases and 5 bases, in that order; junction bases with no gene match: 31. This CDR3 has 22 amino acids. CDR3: CASSLRNVVRLAGLPGGDTQYF. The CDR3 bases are TGTGCCAGCAGCCTACGGAATGTTGTTCGTCTAGCGGGTTTACCGGGGGGAGATACGCAGTATTTT.

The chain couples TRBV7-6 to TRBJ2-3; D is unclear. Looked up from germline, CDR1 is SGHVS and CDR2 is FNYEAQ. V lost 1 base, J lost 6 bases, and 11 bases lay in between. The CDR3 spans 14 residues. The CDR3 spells CASSLGPPEDTQYF. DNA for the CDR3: TGTGCCAGCAGCTTAGGCCCACCAGAGGATACGCAGTATTTT.

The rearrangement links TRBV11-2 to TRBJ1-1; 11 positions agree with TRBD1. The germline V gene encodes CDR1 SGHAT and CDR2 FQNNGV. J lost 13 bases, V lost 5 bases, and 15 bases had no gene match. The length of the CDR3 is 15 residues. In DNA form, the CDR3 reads TGTGCCAGCAGCAAGCGGACAGGGGGCGCTTTCGTAGGTTTCTTT. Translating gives CASSKRTGGAFVGFF.

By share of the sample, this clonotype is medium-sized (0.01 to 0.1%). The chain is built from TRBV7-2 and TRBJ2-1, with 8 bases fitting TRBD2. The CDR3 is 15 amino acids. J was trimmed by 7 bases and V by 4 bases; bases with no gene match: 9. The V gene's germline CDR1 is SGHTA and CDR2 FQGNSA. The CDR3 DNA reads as TGTGCCAGCAGCTCGACGGCGGGAGGACGGAATGAGCAGTTCTTC. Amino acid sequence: CASSSTAGGRNEQFF.

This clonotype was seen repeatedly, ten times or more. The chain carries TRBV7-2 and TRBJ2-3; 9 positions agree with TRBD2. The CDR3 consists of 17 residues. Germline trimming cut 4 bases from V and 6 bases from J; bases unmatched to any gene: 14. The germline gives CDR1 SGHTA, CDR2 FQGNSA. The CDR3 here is CASSSVGAGLAGDTQYF. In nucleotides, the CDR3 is TGTGCCAGCAGCTCCGTTGGGGCGGGACTAGCAGGGGATACGCAGTATTTT.

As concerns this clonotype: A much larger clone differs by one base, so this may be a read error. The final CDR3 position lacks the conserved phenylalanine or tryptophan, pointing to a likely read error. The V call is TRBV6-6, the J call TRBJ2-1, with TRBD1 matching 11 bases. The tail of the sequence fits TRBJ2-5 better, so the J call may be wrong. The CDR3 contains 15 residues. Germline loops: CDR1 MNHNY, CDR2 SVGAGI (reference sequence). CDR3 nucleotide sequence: TGTGCCAGCAGTTACTCGGGGACAGGGGGGGAGACCCAGTACTGC. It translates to CASSYSGTGGETQYC.

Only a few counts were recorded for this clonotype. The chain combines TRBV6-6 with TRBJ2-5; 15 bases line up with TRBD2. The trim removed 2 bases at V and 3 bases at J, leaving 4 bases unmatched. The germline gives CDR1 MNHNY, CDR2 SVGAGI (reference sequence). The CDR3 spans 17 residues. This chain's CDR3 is CASSYLGLAGGKETQYF. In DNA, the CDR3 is TGTGCCAGCAGTTACCTTGGACTAGCGGGGGGGAAAGAGACCCAGTACTTC.

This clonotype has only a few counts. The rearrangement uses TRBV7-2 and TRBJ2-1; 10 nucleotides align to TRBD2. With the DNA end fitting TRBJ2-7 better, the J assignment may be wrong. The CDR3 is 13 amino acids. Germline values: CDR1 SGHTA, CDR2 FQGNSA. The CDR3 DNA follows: TGTGCCACCTCACTAGCGGGAACCTACGAGCAGTACTTC. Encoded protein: CATSLAGTYEQYF.

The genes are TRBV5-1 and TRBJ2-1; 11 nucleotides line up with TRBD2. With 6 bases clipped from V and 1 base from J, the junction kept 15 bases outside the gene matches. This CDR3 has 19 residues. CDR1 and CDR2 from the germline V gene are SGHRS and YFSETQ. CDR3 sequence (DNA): TGCGCCAGCACTCCAGGATTGACTAGCGGGGCGGGATCCTACAATGAGCAGTTCTTC. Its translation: CASTPGLTSGAGSYNEQFF. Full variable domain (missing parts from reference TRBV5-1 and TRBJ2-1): KAGVTQTPRYLIKTRGQQVTLSCSPISGHRSVSWYQQTPGQGLQFLFEYFSETQRNKGNFPGRFSGRQFSNSRSEMNVSTLELGDSALYLCASTPGLTSGAGSYNEQFFGPGTRLTVL.

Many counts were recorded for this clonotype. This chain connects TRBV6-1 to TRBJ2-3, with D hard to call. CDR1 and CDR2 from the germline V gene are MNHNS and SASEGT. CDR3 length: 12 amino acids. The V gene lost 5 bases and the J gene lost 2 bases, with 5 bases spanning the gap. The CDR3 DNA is TGTGCCAGCAGTCCGAACACAGATACGCAGTATTTT. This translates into CASSPNTDTQYF.

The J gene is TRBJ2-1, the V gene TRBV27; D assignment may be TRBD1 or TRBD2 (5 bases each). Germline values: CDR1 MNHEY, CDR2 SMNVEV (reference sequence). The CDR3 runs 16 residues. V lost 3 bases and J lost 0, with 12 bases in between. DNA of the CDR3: TGTGCCAGCAGTTTCTGGGGGAGAACCTCCTACAATGAGCAGTTCTTC. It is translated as CASSFWGRTSYNEQFF.

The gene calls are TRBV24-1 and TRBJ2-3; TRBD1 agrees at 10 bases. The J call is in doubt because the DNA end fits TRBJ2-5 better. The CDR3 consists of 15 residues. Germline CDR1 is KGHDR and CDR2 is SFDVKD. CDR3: CATSGQGASRETQYF. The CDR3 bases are TGTGCCACCAGTGGACAGGGGGCGTCCCGGGAGACCCAGTACTTC.

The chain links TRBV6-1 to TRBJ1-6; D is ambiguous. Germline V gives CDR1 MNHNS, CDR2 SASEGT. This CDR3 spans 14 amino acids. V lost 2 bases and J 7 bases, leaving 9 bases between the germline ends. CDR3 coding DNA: TGTGCCAGCAGTGAAAGGTCGGGCAATTCACCCCTCCACTTT. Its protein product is CASSERSGNSPLHF.

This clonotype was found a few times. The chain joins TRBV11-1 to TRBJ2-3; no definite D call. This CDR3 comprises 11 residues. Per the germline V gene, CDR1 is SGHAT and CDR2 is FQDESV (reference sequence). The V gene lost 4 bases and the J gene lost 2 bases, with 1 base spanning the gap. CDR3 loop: CASSYTDTQYF. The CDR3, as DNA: TGTGCCAGCAGCTACACAGATACGCAGTATTTT.

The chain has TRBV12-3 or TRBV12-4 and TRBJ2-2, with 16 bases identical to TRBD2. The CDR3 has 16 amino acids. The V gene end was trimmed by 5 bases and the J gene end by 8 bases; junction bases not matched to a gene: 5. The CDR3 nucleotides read TGTGCCAGCAGTCCCGGGACTAGCGGGGGGGCGGGGGAGCTGTTTTTT. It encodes CASSPGTSGGAGELFF.

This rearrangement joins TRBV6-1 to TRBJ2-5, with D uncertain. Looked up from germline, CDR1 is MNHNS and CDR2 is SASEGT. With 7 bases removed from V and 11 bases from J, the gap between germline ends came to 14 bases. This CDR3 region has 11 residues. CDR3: CASTRDNEQYF. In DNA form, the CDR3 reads TGTGCCAGCACGCGTGACAATGAGCAGTACTTC.

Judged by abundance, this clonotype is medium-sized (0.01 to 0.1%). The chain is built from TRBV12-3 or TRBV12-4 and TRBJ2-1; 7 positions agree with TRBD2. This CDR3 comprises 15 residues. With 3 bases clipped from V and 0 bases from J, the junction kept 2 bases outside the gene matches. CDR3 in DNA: TGTGCCAGCAGTTTGGGAGGGAACTCCTACAATGAGCAGTTCTTC. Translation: CASSLGGNSYNEQFF.

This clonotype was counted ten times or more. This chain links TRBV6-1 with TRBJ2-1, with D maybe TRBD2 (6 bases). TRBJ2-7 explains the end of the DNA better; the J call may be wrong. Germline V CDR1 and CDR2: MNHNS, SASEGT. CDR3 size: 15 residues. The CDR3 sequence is CASSEAARDNHEQYF. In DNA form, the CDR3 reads TGTGCCAGCAGTGAAGCTGCGCGGGATAACCACGAGCAGTACTTC.

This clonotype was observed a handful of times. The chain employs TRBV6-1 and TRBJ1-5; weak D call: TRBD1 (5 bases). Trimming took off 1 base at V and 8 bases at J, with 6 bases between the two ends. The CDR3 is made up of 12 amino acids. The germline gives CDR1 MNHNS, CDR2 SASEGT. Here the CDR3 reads CASSEGGKPQHF. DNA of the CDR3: TGTGCCAGCAGTGAAGGGGGCAAGCCCCAGCATTTT.

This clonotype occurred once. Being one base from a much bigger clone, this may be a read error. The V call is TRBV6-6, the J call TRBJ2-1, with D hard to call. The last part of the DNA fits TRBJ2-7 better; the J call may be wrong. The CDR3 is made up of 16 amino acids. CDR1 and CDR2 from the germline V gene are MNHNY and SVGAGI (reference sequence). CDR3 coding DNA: TGTGCCAGCAGTTACTCGAATGGACCTTACCACAATGAGCAGTACTTC. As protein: CASSYSNGPYHNEQYF.